This TCR beta chain was identified in a study of shared clonotypes between healthy human individuals. Study-level information: The cohort had a couple of women and a few men, ages 18 to 49.

Trimming left V 7 bases short and J 8 bases short, with 8 bases between. The V gene's germline CDR1 is SGHVS and CDR2 FQNEAQ. The CDR3 is 11 amino acids. The authors ran the assay at deep level. Sequencing was performed with immunoSEQ multiplex PCR; in TCRdb, only in-frame clones are kept and a portion is missing. This table holds 1,100,000 or so clones, approximately 80% found once. The chain is built from TRBV7-8 and TRBJ2-2; no reliable D call. Sequenced input: memory CD4+ T cells from PBMCs. Subset noted: CD45RA-negative fraction. This clonotype originated in a young man in good health. Some clones in this sample may be carry-over from other donors' samples. The CDR3 region is CASTTDGELFF. CDR3 coding DNA: TGTGCCAGCACCACCGATGGGGAGCTGTTTTTT.